These T cell receptor beta chains were read from a single sample in a study of control samples from healthy donors and cancer patients. The method was immunoSEQ multiplex PCR; TCRdb's version includes in-frame clones alone and lacks a portion of them. The repertoire holds 150,000 to 200,000 clones, with 85% to 95% as singletons. Sequenced: blood. The receptors here all came from a woman aged 35 to 49 in good health. Each CDR3 is given with its conserved first and last residue. A D gene is named only where the DNA matches it firmly. Size is omitted from some rows. Given values are once, few, many or a class for expanded clones.

J gene: TRBJ1-1
D gene: -
clone size: -
V gene: TRBV19
CDR3 protein: CASSPTMANTEAFF
CDR3 DNA: TGTGCCAGTAGTCCTACGATGGCAAACACTGAAGCTTTCTTT

J gene: TRBJ2-7
D gene: -
clone size: -
V gene: TRBV5-1
CDR3 protein: CASSLDFDSYEQYF
CDR3 DNA: TGCGCCAGCAGCTTGGATTTTGACTCCTACGAGCAGTACTTC

J gene: TRBJ2-3
D gene: -
clone size: -
V gene: TRBV6-5
CDR3 protein: CASSYSGQRTQYF
CDR3 DNA: TGTGCCAGCAGTTACTCAGGACAGAGGACGCAGTATTTT

J gene: TRBJ1-5
D gene: TRBD1
clone size: -
V gene: TRBV27
CDR3 protein: CASSAAGTGGLQPQHF
CDR3 DNA: TGTGCCAGCAGTGCGGCCGGGACAGGGGGCCTTCAGCCCCAGCATTTT

J gene: TRBJ2-5
D gene: TRBD2
clone size: -
V gene: TRBV7-9
CDR3 protein: CASSITSTSSRETQYF
CDR3 DNA: TGTGCCAGCAGCATTACCTCGACTAGCTCAAGGGAGACCCAGTACTTC

J gene: TRBJ1-2
D gene: -
clone size: -
V gene: TRBV9
CDR3 protein: CASSGDGLGYTF
CDR3 DNA: TGTGCCAGCAGCGGTGACGGACTTGGCTACACCTTC

J gene: TRBJ1-1
D gene: -
clone size: -
V gene: TRBV6-5
CDR3 protein: CASMGQGGVNTEAFF
CDR3 DNA: TGTGCCAGCATGGGCCAGGGAGGCGTAAACACTGAAGCTTTCTTT

J gene: TRBJ1-4
D gene: -
clone size: -
V gene: TRBV19
CDR3 protein: CASSIGGHTTEKLFF
CDR3 DNA: TGTGCCAGTAGTATAGGAGGGCATACAACTGAAAAACTGTTTTTT

J gene: TRBJ2-2
D gene: -
clone size: -
V gene: TRBV5-1
CDR3 protein: CASRADTNTGELFF
CDR3 DNA: TGCGCCAGCCGGGCAGACACCAACACCGGGGAGCTGTTTTTT

J gene: TRBJ1-3
D gene: TRBD1
clone size: -
V gene: TRBV19
CDR3 protein: CASSILGQGTGNTIYF
CDR3 DNA: TGTGCCAGTAGTATTTTGGGACAGGGGACTGGAAACACCATATATTTT

J gene: TRBJ1-3
D gene: -
clone size: -
V gene: TRBV10-3
CDR3 protein: CAISESPPSSGNTIYF
CDR3 DNA: TGTGCCATCAGTGAGTCCCCCCCTAGCTCTGGAAACACCATATATTTT

J gene: TRBJ1-1
D gene: -
clone size: -
V gene: TRBV6-5
CDR3 protein: CASSYSGGSVTEAFF
CDR3 DNA: TGTGCCAGCAGTTACTCGGGGGGGAGTGTTACTGAAGCTTTCTTT

J gene: TRBJ1-1
D gene: TRBD1
clone size: -
V gene: TRBV4-2
CDR3 protein: CASSQNRGSEAFF
CDR3 DNA: TGTGCCAGCAGCCAAAACAGGGGTTCTGAAGCTTTCTTT

J gene: TRBJ2-7
D gene: TRBD2
clone size: -
V gene: TRBV7-2
CDR3 protein: CASSAGTTIYEQYF
CDR3 DNA: TGTGCCAGCAGCGCCGGGACTACCATCTACGAGCAGTACTTC

J gene: TRBJ2-7
D gene: TRBD2
clone size: -
V gene: TRBV10-1
CDR3 protein: CASSEASGRELYF
CDR3 DNA: TGCGCCAGCAGTGAGGCTAGCGGGAGAGAGCTGTACTTC

J gene: TRBJ2-1
D gene: -
clone size: -
V gene: TRBV11-2
CDR3 protein: CASSLGLGNEQFF
CDR3 DNA: TGTGCCAGCAGCTTAGGGTTGGGAAATGAGCAGTTCTTC

J gene: TRBJ2-3
D gene: -
clone size: -
V gene: TRBV2
CDR3 protein: CASSVGRGGTDTQYF
CDR3 DNA: TGTGCCAGCAGTGTGGGCCGAGGGGGGACAGATACGCAGTATTTT

J gene: TRBJ2-1
D gene: TRBD2
clone size: once
V gene: TRBV6-6
CDR3 protein: CASSWGGGSGANEQFF
CDR3 DNA: TGTGCCAGCAGTTGGGGGGGTGGTAGCGGCGCCAATGAGCAGTTCTTC

J gene: TRBJ2-1
D gene: -
clone size: once
V gene: TRBV19
CDR3 protein: CARNEGGSSYNEQFF
CDR3 DNA: TGTGCCAGGAACGAAGGGGGGAGCTCCTACAATGAGCAGTTCTTC

J gene: TRBJ2-1
D gene: -
clone size: -
V gene: TRBV6-6
CDR3 protein: CASSPQGNEQFF
CDR3 DNA: TGTGCCAGCAGTCCACAAGGAAATGAGCAGTTCTTC

J gene: TRBJ2-7
D gene: TRBD2
clone size: -
V gene: TRBV7-2
CDR3 protein: CASSLAMGTSGRRGVHEQYF
CDR3 DNA: TGTGCCAGCAGCCTAGCCATGGGGACTAGCGGGAGAAGGGGCGTTCACGAGCAGTACTTC

J gene: TRBJ1-2
D gene: -
clone size: -
V gene: TRBV12-3/TRBV12-4
CDR3 protein: CASSLSRGGYTF
CDR3 DNA: TGTGCCAGCAGTTTATCCAGAGGTGGCTACACCTTC

J gene: TRBJ2-7
D gene: TRBD1
clone size: -
V gene: TRBV3-1/TRBV3-2
CDR3 protein: CASSQVQGYEQYF
CDR3 DNA: TGTGCCAGCAGCCAAGTACAGGGGTACGAGCAGTACTTC

J gene: TRBJ2-3
D gene: -
clone size: -
V gene: TRBV3-1/TRBV3-2
CDR3 protein: CASSVSAGLTTDTQYF
CDR3 DNA: TGTGCCAGCAGCGTAAGTGCCGGACTCACCACAGATACGCAGTATTTT

J gene: TRBJ2-3
D gene: TRBD2
clone size: -
V gene: TRBV7-2
CDR3 protein: CASSLRLAGPTDTQYF
CDR3 DNA: TGTGCCAGCAGCTTAAGACTAGCGGGGCCCACAGATACGCAGTATTTT

J gene: TRBJ2-1
D gene: TRBD2
clone size: -
V gene: TRBV27
CDR3 protein: CASSWGLAGNNEQFF
CDR3 DNA: TGTGCCAGCAGTTGGGGACTAGCGGGAAACAATGAGCAGTTCTTC

J gene: TRBJ1-5
D gene: TRBD1
clone size: -
V gene: TRBV7-9
CDR3 protein: CASSNRGSQPQHF
CDR3 DNA: TGTGCCAGCAGCAACAGGGGAAGTCAGCCCCAGCATTTT

J gene: TRBJ1-5
D gene: -
clone size: -
V gene: TRBV10-2
CDR3 protein: CASSEIDRGARWPQHF
CDR3 DNA: TGCGCCAGCAGTGAGATCGACAGAGGGGCTCGTTGGCCCCAGCATTTT

J gene: TRBJ1-1
D gene: TRBD1
clone size: -
V gene: TRBV2
CDR3 protein: CASRFLPGTVGGRMNTEAFF
CDR3 DNA: TGTGCCAGCAGGTTCCTTCCCGGGACAGTTGGTGGTAGAATGAACACTGAAGCTTTCTTT

J gene: TRBJ1-1
D gene: -
clone size: -
V gene: TRBV6-2/TRBV6-3
CDR3 protein: CASSRAGSSEAFF
CDR3 DNA: TGTGCCAGCAGTCGGGCGGGGTCGAGTGAAGCTTTCTTT

J gene: TRBJ2-3
D gene: -
clone size: -
V gene: TRBV5-4
CDR3 protein: CASSLVGTDTQYF
CDR3 DNA: TGTGCCAGCAGCTTGGTGGGTACAGATACGCAGTATTTT

J gene: TRBJ2-1
D gene: TRBD1
clone size: -
V gene: TRBV6-2/TRBV6-3
CDR3 protein: CASSRPGTGAENEQFF
CDR3 DNA: TGTGCCAGCAGCCGACCCGGGACAGGGGCGGAAAATGAGCAGTTCTTC

J gene: TRBJ2-1
D gene: -
clone size: -
V gene: TRBV19
CDR3 protein: CASSIYAQPNYNEQFF
CDR3 DNA: TGTGCCAGTAGTATATACGCCCAGCCTAACTACAATGAGCAGTTCTTC

J gene: TRBJ1-4
D gene: -
clone size: -
V gene: TRBV5-1
CDR3 protein: CASSLGQINEKLFF
CDR3 DNA: TGCGCCAGCAGCTTGGGACAGATTAATGAAAAACTGTTTTTT

J gene: TRBJ2-5
D gene: TRBD1
clone size: -
V gene: TRBV3-1/TRBV3-2
CDR3 protein: CASSQAGGEETQYF
CDR3 DNA: TGTGCCAGCAGCCAAGCAGGGGGCGAAGAGACCCAGTACTTC

J gene: TRBJ2-3
D gene: -
clone size: -
V gene: TRBV3-1/TRBV3-2
CDR3 protein: CASSQVRGGNTQYF
CDR3 DNA: TGTGCCAGCAGCCAAGTCAGGGGGGGAAATACGCAGTATTTT

J gene: TRBJ1-1
D gene: -
clone size: -
V gene: TRBV19
CDR3 protein: CASIEAGGGTEAFF
CDR3 DNA: TGTGCCAGTATCGAGGCGGGGGGCGGCACTGAAGCTTTCTTT

J gene: TRBJ2-1
D gene: -
clone size: once
V gene: TRBV7-2
CDR3 protein: CASRPRSGEAYNEQFF
CDR3 DNA: TGTGCCAGCAGGCCAAGATCGGGGGAGGCCTACAATGAGCAGTTCTTC

J gene: TRBJ2-1
D gene: -
clone size: -
V gene: TRBV15
CDR3 protein: CATKRDIDTYNEQFF
CDR3 DNA: TGTGCCACGAAGCGGGACATCGATACCTACAATGAGCAGTTCTTC

J gene: TRBJ1-4
D gene: -
clone size: -
V gene: TRBV5-6
CDR3 protein: CASSLVRGPKLFF
CDR3 DNA: TGTGCCAGCAGCTTGGTCCGGGGGCCGAAACTGTTTTTT

J gene: TRBJ2-3
D gene: -
clone size: -
V gene: TRBV7-2
CDR3 protein: CASSSGGGPAQYF
CDR3 DNA: TGTGCCAGCAGCTCTGGAGGCGGGCCGGCGCAGTATTTT

J gene: TRBJ2-5
D gene: TRBD2
clone size: -
V gene: TRBV4-1
CDR3 protein: CASSQERGGRGTQYF
CDR3 DNA: TGCGCCAGCAGCCAGGAGCGGGGGGGCCGGGGGACCCAGTACTTC

J gene: TRBJ2-7
D gene: TRBD1
clone size: -
V gene: TRBV27
CDR3 protein: CASSLRIRGGVPYEQYF
CDR3 DNA: TGTGCCAGCAGTTTACGGATAAGAGGGGGCGTACCCTACGAGCAGTACTTC

J gene: TRBJ1-1
D gene: -
clone size: -
V gene: TRBV6-1
CDR3 protein: CASSEESPNTEAFF
CDR3 DNA: TGTGCCAGCAGTGAGGAGAGTCCTAACACTGAAGCTTTCTTT

J gene: TRBJ1-4
D gene: -
clone size: -
V gene: TRBV6-5
CDR3 protein: CASRSGLIEKLFF
CDR3 DNA: TGTGCCAGCAGATCAGGGTTGATCGAAAAACTGTTTTTT

J gene: TRBJ2-7
D gene: -
clone size: -
V gene: TRBV7-2
CDR3 protein: CASSSSLSYEQYF
CDR3 DNA: TGTGCCAGCAGCTCAAGCCTCTCCTACGAGCAGTACTTC

J gene: TRBJ1-1
D gene: -
clone size: -
V gene: TRBV6-5
CDR3 protein: CASRIGQSNTEAFF
CDR3 DNA: TGTGCCAGCAGAATCGGACAATCGAACACTGAAGCTTTCTTT

J gene: TRBJ2-1
D gene: -
clone size: medium-sized
V gene: TRBV11-2
CDR3 protein: CASSLTGGREQFF
CDR3 DNA: TGTGCCAGCAGCTTGACCGGGGGAAGGGAGCAGTTCTTC

J gene: TRBJ2-1
D gene: -
clone size: -
V gene: TRBV7-2
CDR3 protein: CASSLAGGRGHGEQFF
CDR3 DNA: TGTGCCAGCAGCTTAGCGGGGGGGAGGGGACATGGTGAGCAGTTCTTC